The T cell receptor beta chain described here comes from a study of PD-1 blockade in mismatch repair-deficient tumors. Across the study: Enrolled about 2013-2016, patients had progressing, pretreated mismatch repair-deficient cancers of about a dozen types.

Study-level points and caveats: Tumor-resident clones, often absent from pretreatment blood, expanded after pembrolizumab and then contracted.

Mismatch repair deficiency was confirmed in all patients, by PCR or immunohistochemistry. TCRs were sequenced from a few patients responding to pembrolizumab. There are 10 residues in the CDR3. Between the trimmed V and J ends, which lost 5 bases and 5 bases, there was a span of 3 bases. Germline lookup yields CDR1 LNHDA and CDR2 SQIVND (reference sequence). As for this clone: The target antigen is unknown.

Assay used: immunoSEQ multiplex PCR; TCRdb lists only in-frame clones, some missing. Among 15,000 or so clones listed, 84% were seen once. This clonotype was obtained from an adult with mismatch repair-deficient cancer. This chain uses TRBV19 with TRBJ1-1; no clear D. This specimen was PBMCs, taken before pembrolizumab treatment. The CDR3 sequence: CASSPTEAFF. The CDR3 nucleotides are TGTGCCAGTAGTCCTACTGAAGCTTTCTTT.